One sample yielded the 9 T cell receptor beta chains listed below, sequenced in a study of breast tumors, draining lymph nodes, adjacent tissues. Breast cancer patients provided tissue from their axillary draining lymph nodes. TCRdb used MiXCR to reprocess the multiplex PCR reads, holding one entry per CDR3 protein. The table lists 120,000 or so distinct CDR3 sequences, approximately 20% of them singletons. The sample was axillary lymph node tissue. The receptor source for this set is a female donor with breast cancer. Some clones in this sample may be carry-over from other donors' samples.

Ten or more counts support this clonotype. The chain uses TRBV5-1 and TRBJ2-2; tentatively, D is TRBD1 or TRBD2 (5 bases each). The V end was cut by 3 bases, the J end by 6 bases, with 9 bases between. CDR3 length: 13 amino acids. From germline, CDR1 is SGHRS and CDR2 YFSETQ. The chain's CDR3 is CASSSTGPGELFF. As DNA, the CDR3 is TGCGCCAGCAGCTCCACGGGACCCGGGGAGCTGTTTTTT.

As to this clonotype: Given a much more abundant clone one base away, this may be a read error. V is TRBV5-5 and J is TRBJ1-5, with a weak D call TRBD1 (6 bases). The CDR3 covers 15 residues. Germline V gives CDR1 SGHKS, CDR2 YYEKEE (reference sequence). The DNA for the CDR3 is TGTGCCGGCAGCTTGGTGACAGGCAGTGGGGGGGCCCAGCATTTT. Its protein is CAGSLVTGSGGAQHF. Full variable domain (remainder filled in from reference TRBV5-5 and TRBJ1-5): DAGVTQSPTHLIKTRGQQVTLRCSPISGHKSVSWYQQVLGQGPQFIFQYYEKEERGRGNFPDRFSARQFPNYSSELNVNALLLGDSALYLCAGSLVTGSGGAQHFGDGTRLSIL.

This clonotype has at least ten counts. The V gene is TRBV12-3 or TRBV12-4, the J gene TRBJ2-2, with D unclear. The V end lost 6 bases, the J end lost 4 bases, and 6 bases lay between the germline ends. The CDR3 has 12 amino acids. CDR3 sequence: CASSPSTGELFF. The CDR3 bases are TGTGCCAGCAGCCCTAGCACCGGGGAGCTGTTTTTT.

In this sample, this clonotype turned up many times. The genes are TRBV3-1 and TRBJ1-3; TRBD1 agrees at 7 bases. In germline, CDR1 is LGHDT, CDR2 YNNKEL (reference sequence). V was pared by 6 bases and J by 4 bases, with 6 bases of the junction left unmatched. The CDR3 has 14 amino acids. This chain's CDR3 is CASRGTDRGNTIYF. CDR3 nucleotide sequence: TGTGCCAGCAGAGGGACAGACCGAGGAAACACCATATATTTT.

This clonotype was observed at least ten times. The CDR3 is CASSYVGKDSEQFF. The DNA of the CDR3 is TGTGCCAGCAGTTACGTTGGGAAGGATAGTGAGCAGTTCTTC. This rearrangement joins TRBV6-5 to TRBJ2-1, with D unclear. Per the germline V gene, CDR1 is MNHEY and CDR2 is SVGAGI. Trimming cost V 2 bases and J 9 bases, with 14 bases left between them. The CDR3 is made up of 14 amino acids.

This clonotype occurred many times. This chain connects TRBV7-3 to TRBJ2-2, with D hard to call. Looked up from germline, CDR1 is SGHTA and CDR2 is FQGTGA. The CDR3 consists of 15 residues. Trimming removed 4 bases from V and 6 bases from J, with 15 bases in between. CDR3 amino acids: CASSSGPYEAGELFF. CDR3 bases: TGTGCCAGCAGCTCCGGTCCCTATGAGGCCGGGGAGCTGTTTTTT.

At least ten counts were recorded for this clonotype. This rearrangement joins TRBV11-2 to TRBJ1-5; D gene ambiguous. Between the trimmed V and J ends, which lost 1 base and 5 bases, there was a span of 6 bases. The germline V gene has CDR1 SGHAT and CDR2 FQNNGV. The CDR3 sequence is 13 residues long. The CDR3 region has the DNA TGTGCCAGCAGCTTAGTGGCCGATCAGCCCCAGCATTTT. Translating gives CASSLVADQPQHF. Using reference TRBV11-2 and TRBJ1-5 for the parts outside the CDR3, the full variable domain is EAGVAQSPRYKIIEKRQSVAFWCNPISGHATLYWYQQILGQGPKLLIQFQNNGVVDDSQLPKDRFSAERLKGVDSTLKIQPAKLEDSAVYLCASSLVADQPQHFGDGTRLSIL.

V gene TRBV28 combines with J gene TRBJ1-6; D remains unclear. Per germline, CDR1 MDHEN and CDR2 SYDVKM. The V and J ends lost 5 bases and 0 bases respectively, with 11 bases between them. The CDR3 covers 16 residues. The DNA of the CDR3 is TGTGCCAGCAGTATTCGGACGAGCTCCTATAATTCACCCCTCCACTTT. It encodes CASSIRTSSYNSPLHF.

This clonotype was counted ten times or more. V is TRBV28 and J is TRBJ1-6; D call uncertain. CDR3 length: 15 residues. The germline V gene encodes CDR1 MDHEN and CDR2 SYDVKM. V dropped 5 bases and J dropped 7 bases, with 15 bases sitting between them. CDR3 in DNA: TGTGCCAGCAGTCTGCTCGGAGTGGGCAATTCACCCCTCCACTTT. Encoded protein: CASSLLGVGNSPLHF.